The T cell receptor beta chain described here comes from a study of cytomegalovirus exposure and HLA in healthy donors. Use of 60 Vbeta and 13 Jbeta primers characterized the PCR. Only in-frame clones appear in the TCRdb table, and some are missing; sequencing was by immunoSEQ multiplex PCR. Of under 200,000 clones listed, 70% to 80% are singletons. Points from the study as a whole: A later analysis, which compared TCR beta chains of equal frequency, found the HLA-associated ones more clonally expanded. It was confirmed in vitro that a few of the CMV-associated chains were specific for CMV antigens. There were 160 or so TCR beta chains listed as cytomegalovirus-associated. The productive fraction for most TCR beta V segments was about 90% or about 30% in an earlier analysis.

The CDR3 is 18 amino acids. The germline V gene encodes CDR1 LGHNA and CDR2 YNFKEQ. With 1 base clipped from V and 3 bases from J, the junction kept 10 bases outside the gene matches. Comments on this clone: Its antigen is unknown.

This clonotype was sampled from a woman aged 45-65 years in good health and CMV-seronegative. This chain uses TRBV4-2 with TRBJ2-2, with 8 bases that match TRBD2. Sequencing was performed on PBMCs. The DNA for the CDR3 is TGTGCCAGCAGCCAAGTTGTGGCGCGGGGGGATGACACCGGGGAGCTGTTTTTT. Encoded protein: CASSQVVARGDDTGELFF.